This TCR beta chain appears in the sequencing data of a study of blood T cell repertoires in COVID-19. Study-wide background: Donors in the United States, Italy and Spain gave samples during acute or convalescent COVID-19. PBMCs, B-cell-depleted T cells, or T cells provided the cDNA or gDNA that made up the material.

The CDR3 sequence is 19 residues long. The V segment lost 5 bases and the J segment 4 bases; nucleotides outside the gene matches: 19. Germline CDR1 and CDR2: LNHDA and SQIVND (reference sequence). Original data processing: The assay estimated nucleated cells by amplifying reference gene primers. Libraries were prepared by immunoSEQ multiplex PCR; TCRdb keeps only in-frame clonotypes and omits some of them. V and J calls and clone size are those listed in that table; D and trimming were worked out from the DNA. This sample yields 40,000 or so clones, of which around 91% are seen a single time; 7% to 9.5% belongs to the top ten.

The rearrangement uses TRBV19 and TRBJ2-1; the match to TRBD2 covers 8 bases. What was sequenced was peripheral blood. The source is a young man with active or convalescent COVID-19. The CDR3 region is CASSLSAFFAGGEYNEQFF. DNA of the CDR3: TGTGCCAGTAGTCTTTCCGCCTTTTTCGCGGGAGGCGAATACAATGAGCAGTTCTTC.